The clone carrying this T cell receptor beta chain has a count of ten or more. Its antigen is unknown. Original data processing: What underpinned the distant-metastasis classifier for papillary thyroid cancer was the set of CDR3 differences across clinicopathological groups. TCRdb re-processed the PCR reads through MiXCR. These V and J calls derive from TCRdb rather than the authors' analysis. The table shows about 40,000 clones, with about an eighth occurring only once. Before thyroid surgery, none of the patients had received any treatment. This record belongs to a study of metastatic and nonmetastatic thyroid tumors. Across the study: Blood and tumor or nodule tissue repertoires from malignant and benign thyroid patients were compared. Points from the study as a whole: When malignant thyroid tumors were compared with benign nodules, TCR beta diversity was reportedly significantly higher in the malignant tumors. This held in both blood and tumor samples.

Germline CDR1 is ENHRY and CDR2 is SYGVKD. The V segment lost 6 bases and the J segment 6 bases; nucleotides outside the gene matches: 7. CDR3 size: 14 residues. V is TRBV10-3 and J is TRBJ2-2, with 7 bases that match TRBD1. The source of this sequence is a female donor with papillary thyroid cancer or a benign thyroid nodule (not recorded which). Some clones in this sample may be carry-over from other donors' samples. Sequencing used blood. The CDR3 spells CAIRTTGDAGELFF. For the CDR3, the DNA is TGTGCCATCAGGACAACAGGGGACGCCGGGGAGCTGTTTTTT.